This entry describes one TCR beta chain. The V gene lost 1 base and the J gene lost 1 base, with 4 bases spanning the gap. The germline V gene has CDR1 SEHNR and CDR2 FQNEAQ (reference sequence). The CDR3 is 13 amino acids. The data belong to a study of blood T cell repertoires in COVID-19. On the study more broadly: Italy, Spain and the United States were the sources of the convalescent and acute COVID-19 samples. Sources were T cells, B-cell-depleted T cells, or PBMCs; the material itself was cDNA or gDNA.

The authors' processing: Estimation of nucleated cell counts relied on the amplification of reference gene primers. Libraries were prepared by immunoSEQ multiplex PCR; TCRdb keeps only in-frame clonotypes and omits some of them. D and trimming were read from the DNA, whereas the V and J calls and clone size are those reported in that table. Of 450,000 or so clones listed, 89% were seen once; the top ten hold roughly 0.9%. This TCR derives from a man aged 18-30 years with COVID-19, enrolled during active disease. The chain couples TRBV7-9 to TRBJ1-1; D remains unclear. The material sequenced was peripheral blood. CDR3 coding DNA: TGTGCCAGCAGCTTAGAACAGAACACTGAAGCTTTCTTT. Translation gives CASSLEQNTEAFF. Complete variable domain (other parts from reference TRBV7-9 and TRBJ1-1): DTGVSQNPRHKITKRGQNVTFRCDPISEHNRLYWYRQTLGQGPEFLTYFQNEAQLEKSRLLSDRFSAERPKGSFSTLEIQRTEQGDSAMYLCASSLEQNTEAFFGQGTRLTVV.